Each of the 17 T cell receptor beta chains below was sequenced from the same sample in a study of OX40 agonist ivuxolimab in advanced cancers. Profiling relied on immunoSEQ multiplex PCR, and the TCRdb table lists in-frame clones only, not all of them. The sample contains roughly 64,000 clones, more than 75% of which appear only once. The specimen was CD4+ or CD8+ T cells sorted from blood, collected in a trial of the OX40 agonist ivuxolimab. Receptors originate from an adult with an advanced solid tumor such as melanoma, head and neck, liver or kidney cancer.

Here the CDR3 reads CASSLTGQDQETQYF. The DNA of the CDR3 is TGTGCCAGCAGCCTTACGGGACAGGATCAAGAGACCCAGTACTTC. V is TRBV4-2 and J is TRBJ2-5; 8 bases are a match to TRBD1. V was clipped by 4 bases and J by 2 bases; unmatched bases: 6. The CDR3 consists of 15 residues. Germline CDR1 and CDR2: LGHNA and YNFKEQ.

V gene TRBV6-1 combines with J gene TRBJ1-2; D is possibly TRBD1 (6 bases). V lost 3 bases, J lost 0 bases, and 8 bases lay in between. The germline gives CDR1 MNHNS, CDR2 SASEGT. This CDR3 is built from 14 residues. The CDR3 protein is CASSDRGSNYGYTF. In DNA, the CDR3 is TGTGCCAGCAGTGACAGGGGTTCTAACTATGGCTACACCTTC.

The V and J genes are TRBV28 and TRBJ2-1; D is unclear. CDR1 is MDHEN, CDR2 SYDVKM, per germline. The CDR3 sequence is 17 residues long. Trimming took 4 bases from V and 1 from J, leaving 17 bases between them. The CDR3 nucleotides read TGTGCCAGCAGTTCCGGCCTCCTCGCTGGGTCCTACAATGAGCAGTTCTTC. Its protein product is CASSSGLLAGSYNEQFF.

The V gene is TRBV18, the J gene TRBJ1-1; tentative D call: TRBD1 (5 bases). Trimming shortened V by 3 bases and J by 4 bases, and 6 bases separated the two germline ends. The CDR3 sequence is 12 residues long. The germline V gene encodes CDR1 KGHSH and CDR2 LQKENI. The CDR3 DNA sequence: TGTGCCAGCTCACCGGGGCGCACTGAAGCTTTCTTT. It encodes CASSPGRTEAFF.

The rearrangement joins TRBV18 to TRBJ2-2, with 13 bases identical to TRBD2. CDR1 is KGHSH, CDR2 LQKENI, per germline. The CDR3 is made up of 16 amino acids. J lost 4 bases, V lost 1 base, and 0 bases had no gene match. The CDR3 here is CASSPRLAGGTGELFF. The CDR3, as DNA: TGTGCCAGCTCACCACGACTAGCGGGGGGCACCGGGGAGCTGTTTTTT.

The chain links TRBV7-2 to TRBJ2-1; 9 nucleotides align to TRBD1. Germline CDR1 reads SGHTA; CDR2 reads FQGNSA. With 5 bases clipped from V and 0 bases from J, the junction kept 8 bases outside the gene matches. This CDR3 is built from 17 residues. The CDR3 nucleotides read TGTGCCAGCAGCCCCGGACAGGGGATAAGCTCCTACAATGAGCAGTTCTTC. Translated: CASSPGQGISSYNEQFF.

This clone appeared once. This sequence joins TRBV2 and TRBJ1-5, with 7 bases aligning to TRBD1. Germline V CDR1 and CDR2: SNHLY, FYNNEI. V shed 6 bases, J shed 6 bases, and the junction held 11 bases outside the gene matches. There are 15 residues in the CDR3. CDR3 DNA sequence: TGTGCCAGCAGACCCGGGACAGTAGGAATTCAGCCCCAGCATTTT. This gives the protein CASRPGTVGIQPQHF.

V is TRBV9 and J is TRBJ1-5, with TRBD1 identical over 7 bases. With V trimmed by 2 bases and J by 7 bases, 6 bases remained unmatched. There are 14 residues in the CDR3. Germline V gene sequence: CDR1 SGDLS, CDR2 YYNGEE. The CDR3 sequence is CASSVGTEEQPQHF. The CDR3, as DNA: TGTGCCAGCAGCGTTGGGACAGAGGAGCAGCCCCAGCATTTT.

The chain carries TRBV27 and TRBJ1-5, with TRBD1 identical over 9 bases. Looked up from germline, CDR1 is MNHEY and CDR2 is SMNVEV (reference sequence). The V gene end was trimmed by 3 bases and the J gene end by 1 base; junction bases not matched to a gene: 1. The CDR3 has 15 residues. The CDR3 protein is CASSLGQGSNQPQHF. CDR3 sequence (DNA): TGTGCCAGCAGTTTGGGACAGGGAAGCAATCAGCCCCAGCATTTT.

The gene calls are TRBV11-2 and TRBJ2-7; 7 nucleotides line up with TRBD2. The ends lost 8 bases at V and 1 base at J; junction bases unmatched: 5. The CDR3 contains 13 residues. Looked up from germline, CDR1 is SGHAT and CDR2 is FQNNGV. This chain's CDR3 is CASQWGGSYEQYF. CDR3 bases: TGTGCCAGCCAGTGGGGGGGGTCCTACGAGCAGTACTTC. Together with reference TRBV11-2 and TRBJ2-7, the CDR3 gives the full variable domain: EAGVAQSPRYKIIEKRQSVAFWCNPISGHATLYWYQQILGQGPKLLIQFQNNGVVDDSQLPKDRFSAERLKGVDSTLKIQPAKLEDSAVYLCASQWGGSYEQYFGPGTRLTVT.

The rearrangement uses TRBV30 and TRBJ1-2; D may be TRBD1 (5 bases). The CDR3 is made up of 14 amino acids. Trimming took off 3 bases at V and 4 bases at J, with 15 bases between the two ends. CDR1 and CDR2 (germline): GTSNPN, SVGIG (reference sequence). The chain's CDR3 is CAWSRIGGSYGYTF. For the CDR3, the DNA is TGTGCCTGGAGCCGAATCGGGGGGTCCTATGGCTACACCTTC.

The J gene is TRBJ2-7, the V gene TRBV5-4; D is possibly TRBD1 (5 bases). CDR3 length equals 15 residues. The V end lost 1 base, the J end lost 2 bases, and 13 bases lay between the germline ends. CDR1 SGHNT and CDR2 YYREEE come from the germline V gene (reference sequence). The CDR3 region is CASSLYPDNPYEQYF. Here the CDR3 DNA reads TGTGCCAGCAGCTTGTATCCGGACAACCCCTACGAGCAGTACTTC.

The CDR3 DNA reads as TGCGCCAGCAGCACCCTGGAGACCCAGTACTTC. Encoded protein: CASSTLETQYF. The chain combines TRBV5-1 with TRBJ2-5; D call uncertain. Trimming took 4 bases from V and 5 from J, leaving 6 bases between them. Germline V gene sequence: CDR1 SGHRS, CDR2 YFSETQ. The CDR3 is 11 residues long.

The rearrangement joins TRBV6-1 to TRBJ2-7; 8 bases are a match to TRBD2. Trimming removed 1 base from V and 4 bases from J; junction bases left unmatched: 9. Germline lookup yields CDR1 MNHNS and CDR2 SASEGT. This CDR3 region has 16 residues. The CDR3 reads CASSEVGGASGYEQYF. CDR3 coding DNA: TGTGCCAGCAGTGAAGTGGGGGGGGCTAGCGGGTACGAGCAGTACTTC.

The chain joins TRBV4-3 to TRBJ1-4; 9 bases align to TRBD1. The CDR3 extends over 15 amino acids. Germline V lookup: CDR1 LGHNA, CDR2 YSLEER. Trimming took 4 bases from V and 7 from J; bases not matched to a gene: 7. CDR3 sequence: CASSPRRTGVEKLFF. The DNA for the CDR3 is TGCGCCAGCAGCCCACGGAGGACAGGGGTTGAAAAACTGTTTTTT.

This chain uses TRBV5-1 with TRBJ2-2; D gene uncertain. CDR3 size: 12 residues. V was pared by 4 bases and J by 5 bases, with 6 bases between. CDR1 and CDR2 (germline): SGHRS, YFSETQ. The CDR3 reads CASSPDTGELFF. The CDR3 DNA sequence: TGCGCCAGCAGCCCGGATACCGGGGAGCTGTTTTTT.

This clone appeared a few times. This rearrangement joins TRBV30 to TRBJ2-5; D not certain. The germline V gene has CDR1 GTSNPN and CDR2 SVGIG (reference sequence). V lost 4 bases, J lost 0 bases, and 6 bases lay in between. This CDR3 comprises 12 residues. The CDR3 nucleotides are TGTGCCTGGAATAAATACCAAGAGACCCAGTACTTC. Encoded protein: CAWNKYQETQYF.